These 27 T cell receptor beta chains share one sample of origin, sequenced in a study of blood T cell repertoires in COVID-19. Repertoires were generated with immunoSEQ multiplex PCR, while TCRdb's copy carries only in-frame clones and drops some. Of fewer than 250,000 clones in the sample, under 85% are singletons; the top ten hold under 2%. The source material was PBMCs or T cells enriched from blood (not recorded which). The receptors here all came from a man aged 55 to 70 who had recovered from COVID-19.

J is TRBJ1-1 and V is TRBV2; no clear D gene. This CDR3 is 13 amino acids long. Germline V lookup: CDR1 SNHLY, CDR2 FYNNEI. V was clipped by 8 bases and J by 1 base, with 11 bases between them. The CDR3 DNA reads as TGTGCCAGCGGCCTATCGGGGAACACTGAAGCTTTCTTT. Protein sequence: CASGLSGNTEAFF.

The V call is TRBV3-1 (or the pseudogene TRBV3-2), the J call TRBJ2-3; D unclear. Germline V gene data show CDR1 as LGHDT and CDR2 as YNNKEL (reference sequence). This CDR3 comprises 14 residues. V shed 1 base and J shed 5 bases, with 10 bases lying between them. CDR3 sequence (DNA): TGTGCCAGCAGCCAAGCATACTCTCTAGATACGCAGTATTTT. Amino acids: CASSQAYSLDTQYF.

V and J are TRBV11-2 and TRBJ2-7, with D possibly TRBD2 on 6 matching bases. V lost 1 base and J 1 base, leaving 8 bases between the germline ends. The germline CDR1 and CDR2 sequences are SGHAT and FQNNGV. The CDR3 is 14 amino acids. The CDR3 DNA is TGTGCCAGCAGCTTAGCGGCGGGATCCTACGAGCAGTACTTC. Encoded protein: CASSLAAGSYEQYF.

This chain connects TRBV4-3 to TRBJ2-7; 7 positions match TRBD2. With 1 base clipped from V and 10 bases from J, the junction kept 7 bases outside the gene matches. Per germline, CDR1 LGHNA and CDR2 YSLEER. The CDR3 sequence is 13 residues long. The CDR3 nucleotides are TGCGCCAGCAGCCAAGCCTCCGGGAGGCCACAGTACTTC. Translating it yields CASSQASGRPQYF.

The gene calls are TRBV7-9 and TRBJ2-5; 7 bases line up with TRBD1. The CDR3 covers 16 residues. CDR1 SEHNR and CDR2 FQNEAQ come from the germline V gene (reference sequence). Germline trimming cut 4 bases from V and 1 base from J; bases unmatched to any gene: 9. The CDR3 spells CASSSVDRWGQETQYF. The CDR3 DNA is TGTGCCAGCAGCTCAGTGGACAGGTGGGGCCAAGAGACCCAGTACTTC.

This rearrangement joins TRBV3-1 (or the pseudogene TRBV3-2) to TRBJ1-1, with D maybe TRBD1 (6 bases). The V and J ends lost 0 bases and 5 bases respectively, with 13 bases between them. Germline assignment: CDR1 LGHDT and CDR2 YNNKEL (reference sequence). This CDR3 comprises 15 residues. The CDR3 sequence is CASSQDLTGQTEAFF. CDR3 in DNA: TGTGCCAGCAGCCAAGATCTTACAGGGCAGACTGAAGCTTTCTTT.

V and J are TRBV6-5 and TRBJ1-1; D may be TRBD1 (6 bases). CDR1 and CDR2 (germline): MNHEY, SVGAGI. Deletions cut 8 bases from V and 0 bases from J, with 16 bases between. The CDR3 has 15 amino acids. The CDR3 sequence is CASGRGELMNTEAFF. Here the CDR3 DNA reads TGTGCCAGCGGGAGGGGGGAACTGATGAACACTGAAGCTTTCTTT.

This sequence joins TRBV3-1 (or the pseudogene TRBV3-2) and TRBJ1-3; D remains ambiguous. The CDR3 spans 15 residues. V was shortened by 4 bases and J by 4 bases, with 14 bases between the two germline ends. Germline V lookup: CDR1 LGHDT, CDR2 YNNKEL (reference sequence). The CDR3 DNA is TGTGCCAGCAGCCCATCCTCGGGTTCGGGAAACACCATATATTTT. Protein product: CASSPSSGSGNTIYF.

The chain couples TRBV3-1 (or the pseudogene TRBV3-2) to TRBJ2-3; 12 bases match TRBD2. V lost 2 bases, J lost 2 bases, and 5 bases stayed unmatched. The CDR3 has 17 amino acids. Germline CDR1 LGHDT, CDR2 YNNKEL (reference sequence). CDR3 in DNA: TGTGCCAGCAGCCAATTGACTAGCGGGGGATACACAGATACGCAGTATTTT. Translating gives CASSQLTSGGYTDTQYF.

V is TRBV9 and J is TRBJ1-3; no definite D call. The germline gives CDR1 SGDLS, CDR2 YYNGEE. The CDR3 runs 13 residues. V was shortened by 5 bases and J by 0 bases, with 6 bases between the two germline ends. DNA of the CDR3: TGTGCCAGCAGAGGGAGCTCTGGAAACACCATATATTTT. Encoded protein: CASRGSSGNTIYF.

The V and J genes are TRBV5-4 and TRBJ2-7; D is ambiguous. This CDR3 contains 14 residues. Trimming took 4 bases from V and 1 from J, leaving 12 bases between them. Germline lookup yields CDR1 SGHNT and CDR2 YYREEE (reference sequence). In DNA, the CDR3 is TGTGCCAGCAGCCCGTCACTGAGATCCTACGAGCAGTACTTC. Amino acids: CASSPSLRSYEQYF.

The count of this clone is one. This chain links TRBV4-1 with TRBJ2-5, with 11 nucleotides matching TRBD2. Germline CDR1 is MGHRA and CDR2 is YSYEKL. The trim removed 3 bases at V and 4 bases at J, leaving 10 bases unmatched. There are 17 residues in the CDR3. The CDR3 region is CASSHHSSGGMGETQYF. The DNA for the CDR3 is TGCGCCAGCAGCCACCATTCTAGCGGGGGGATGGGAGAGACCCAGTACTTC.

The CDR3 loop reads CASSWGARAYEQYF. CDR3 nucleotides: TGTGCCAGCAGCTGGGGAGCCAGAGCCTACGAGCAGTACTTC. The chain recombines TRBV7-2 with TRBJ2-7, with a tentative D call TRBD2 (5 bases). CDR3 length: 14 residues. Trimming stripped 4 bases from V and 2 bases from J, with 12 bases between. Per germline, CDR1 SGHTA and CDR2 FQGNSA.

This chain joins TRBV18 and TRBJ2-5; no firm D call. The CDR3 consists of 14 residues. Germline lookup yields CDR1 KGHSH and CDR2 LQKENI. Between the trimmed V and J ends, which lost 6 bases and 1 base, there was a span of 12 bases. The CDR3 DNA is TGTGCCAGCTCCACCCGGAGCGCCCAAGAGACCCAGTACTTC. This codes for CASSTRSAQETQYF.

The J gene is TRBJ1-1, the V gene TRBV18; tentatively, D is TRBD1 (6 bases). The V gene lost 1 base and the J gene lost 6 bases, with 12 bases spanning the gap. The CDR3 sequence is 14 residues long. Germline values: CDR1 KGHSH, CDR2 LQKENI. The DNA of the CDR3 is TGTGCCAGCTCACCACTGGGGGACAACGCTGAAGCTTTCTTT. Encoded protein: CASSPLGDNAEAFF.

The V gene is TRBV7-2, the J gene TRBJ2-6; tentative D call: TRBD1 (6 bases). Germline V gene data show CDR1 as SGHTA and CDR2 as FQGNSA. V was shortened by 2 bases and J by 3 bases, with 14 bases between the two germline ends. CDR3 size: 17 residues. CDR3 residues: CASSLPTGSFGANVLTF. The CDR3, as DNA: TGTGCCAGCAGCTTACCTACAGGGAGTTTTGGGGCCAACGTCCTGACTTTC.

This CDR3 reads CASSISQGANEKLFF. CDR3 DNA sequence: TGTGCCAGCAGCATCTCACAGGGGGCTAATGAAAAACTGTTTTTT. V usage is TRBV7-8 and J usage is TRBJ1-4; 8 nucleotides align to TRBD1. This CDR3 has 15 residues. With V trimmed by 5 bases and J by 3 bases, 5 bases remained unmatched. CDR1 is SGHVS and CDR2 is FQNEAQ in the germline V gene.

J is TRBJ1-5 and V is TRBV19, with 8 bases identical to TRBD1. The V gene's germline CDR1 is LNHDA and CDR2 SQIVND (reference sequence). After removal of 10 bases from V and 4 bases from J, the junction contained 15 bases not matched to a gene. The CDR3 runs to 16 residues. In DNA form, the CDR3 reads TGTGCCACCGCAGGACAGGGAGTCGGGCGAAATCAGCCCCAGCATTTT. It translates to CATAGQGVGRNQPQHF.

This sequence joins TRBV5-6 and TRBJ1-4; 8 nucleotides agree with TRBD1. The V gene's germline CDR1 is SGHDT and CDR2 YYEEEE. Trimming cost V 4 bases and J 7 bases; bases outside gene matches: 9. The CDR3 sequence is 15 residues long. In DNA, the CDR3 is TGTGCCAGCAGCGGGGGCAGGGGGCATTTTGAAAAACTGTTTTTT. Amino acids: CASSGGRGHFEKLFF.

This sequence joins TRBV11-2 and TRBJ2-7, with a tentative D call TRBD2 (6 bases). CDR1 SGHAT and CDR2 FQNNGV come from the germline V gene. V lost 1 base and J lost 2, with 12 bases in between. CDR3 length equals 15 residues. CDR3 DNA sequence: TGTGCCAGCAGCTTAGTGACCGGGAGCCCCTACGAGCAGTACTTC. It yields the protein CASSLVTGSPYEQYF. The entire variable domain, with the rest obtained from reference TRBV11-2 and TRBJ2-7, is as follows: EAGVAQSPRYKIIEKRQSVAFWCNPISGHATLYWYQQILGQGPKLLIQFQNNGVVDDSQLPKDRFSAERLKGVDSTLKIQPAKLEDSAVYLCASSLVTGSPYEQYFGPGTRLTVT.

This chain links TRBV5-4 with TRBJ2-3, with 13 bases lining up with TRBD2. Trimming cost V 4 bases and J 5 bases; bases outside gene matches: 7. The CDR3 covers 16 residues. Germline assignment: CDR1 SGHNT and CDR2 YYREEE (reference sequence). CDR3: CASSRRLAGGGDTQYF. The CDR3 region has the DNA TGTGCCAGCAGCAGACGACTAGCGGGGGGTGGAGATACGCAGTATTTT.

The chain is built from TRBV29-1 and TRBJ1-3; D unresolved. The V end lost 0 bases, the J end lost 0 bases, and 9 bases lay between the germline ends. CDR1 SQVTM and CDR2 ANQGSEA come from the germline V gene. The CDR3 is made up of 15 amino acids. CDR3 in amino acids: CSVEDRKSSGNTIYF. The CDR3 coding sequence is TGCAGCGTTGAAGATCGTAAGAGCTCTGGAAACACCATATATTTT.

This chain joins TRBV19 and TRBJ1-6, with 9 bases identical to TRBD1. The V gene's germline CDR1 is LNHDA and CDR2 SQIVND (reference sequence). This CDR3 has 15 amino acids. The V and J ends lost 6 bases and 9 bases, in that order; junction bases with no gene match: 9. CDR3 sequence: CASSLTGGNGSPLHF. The CDR3 DNA is TGTGCCAGTAGCCTTACAGGGGGCAATGGTTCACCCCTCCACTTT.

The gene calls are TRBV12-3 or TRBV12-4 and TRBJ2-5, with TRBD2 matching 7 bases. The ends lost 7 bases at V and 4 bases at J; junction bases unmatched: 6. The CDR3 loop spans 13 amino acids. The CDR3 is CASTLTGGETQYF. CDR3 sequence (DNA): TGTGCCAGCACCCTAACGGGGGGAGAGACCCAGTACTTC.

The rearrangement joins TRBV5-6 to TRBJ1-3; no firm D call. V was cut by 3 bases and J by 8 bases, with 21 bases left in between. Looked up from germline, CDR1 is SGHDT and CDR2 is YYEEEE. The CDR3 has 16 amino acids. For the CDR3, the DNA is TGTGCCAGCAGCTCTTATGATAGACCGGCGGGAGACACCATATATTTT. Amino acids: CASSSYDRPAGDTIYF.

The V gene is TRBV5-1, the J gene TRBJ1-5, with D perhaps matching TRBD1 (6 bases). This CDR3 contains 15 residues. Germline values: CDR1 SGHRS, CDR2 YFSETQ. Trimming removed 2 bases at V and 5 bases at J, with 14 bases between. Here the CDR3 reads CASSFGGPGDQPQHF. The CDR3 DNA follows: TGCGCCAGCAGCTTCGGGGGGCCGGGCGATCAGCCCCAGCATTTT. The whole variable domain, filled in from reference TRBV5-1 and TRBJ1-5, reads KAGVTQTPRYLIKTRGQQVTLSCSPISGHRSVSWYQQTPGQGLQFLFEYFSETQRNKGNFPGRFSGRQFSNSRSEMNVSTLELGDSALYLCASSFGGPGDQPQHFGDGTRLSIL.

Points on this clone: Other DNA sequences in this sample translate to the same CDR3. The chain recombines TRBV20-1 with TRBJ2-5, with a possible D match to TRBD2 (6 bases). The CDR3 runs 11 residues. Trimming removed 8 bases at V and 1 base at J, with 8 bases between. CDR1 and CDR2 (germline): DFQATT, SNEGSKA (reference sequence). The CDR3 sequence: CSSGGQETQYF. As DNA, the CDR3 is TGCAGTTCCGGGGGCCAAGAGACCCAGTACTTC.